This TCR beta chain was sequenced for a study of cytomegalovirus exposure and HLA in healthy donors. Points from the study as a whole: A list of about 180 TCR beta chains associated with cytomegalovirus was given. In a later analysis, productive TCRs from donors in an Asian-associated ancestry cluster reportedly carried fewer N-insertions than the cohort mean. The authors considered a cluster of highly shared sequence variants likely to be a sequencing artifact.

Concerning this clone itself: Antigen: not known.

This PCR relied on a set of 60 Vbeta primers and 13 Jbeta primers. Assay used: immunoSEQ multiplex PCR; TCRdb lists only in-frame clones, some missing. The table for this sample gives roughly 54,000 clones. V lost 0 bases and J 0 bases, leaving 13 bases between the germline ends. The CDR3 contains 17 residues. Per germline, CDR1 SGHRS and CDR2 YFSETQ. The sequence derives from a woman in her thirties in good health and CMV-seropositive. Sequenced input: PBMCs. The chain uses TRBV5-1 and TRBJ2-1; TRBD2 might be the D (6 bases). CDR3 residues: CASSLASGGVSYNEQFF. CDR3 DNA: TGCGCCAGCAGCTTGGCCTCAGGCGGGGTCTCCTACAATGAGCAGTTCTTC.